The T cell receptor (beta chain) under discussion was sequenced for a study of blood T cells in healthy people across ages. V was clipped by 7 bases and J by 0 bases, with 15 bases between them. Looked up from germline, CDR1 is SGHRS and CDR2 is YFSETQ. The CDR3 length is 15 residues. A second PCR of about 7 to 11 cycles used a sample-barcoded 5' primer and a J-beta primer mix. Via MiXCR, TCRdb re-called the 5' RACE reads, giving one row per CDR3 protein. The sample holds about 800,000 distinct CDR3 sequences; roughly 64% are singletons and the top ten take 22%. To note about this clonotype: Its target is unknown.

Notes on the study in general: Both naive CD4+ cell counts and diversity were greater in long-lived donors than in aged donors. Changes seen in expanded clonotypes were possibly confounded by donor CMV status left unknown. A strong correlation was seen between TCR beta diversity and naive T cell percentage.

Every sample yielded at least 6.5 million isolated PBMCs. The sequenced material came from blood. V is TRBV5-1 and J is TRBJ2-3; D perhaps matches TRBD2 (5 bases). The clonotype was recovered from a man between 25 and 39 years old in good health. The CDR3 coding sequence is TGCGCCAGCTGGCCCGGACTCGCTAGCACAGATACGCAGTATTTT. It specifies CASWPGLASTDTQYF.